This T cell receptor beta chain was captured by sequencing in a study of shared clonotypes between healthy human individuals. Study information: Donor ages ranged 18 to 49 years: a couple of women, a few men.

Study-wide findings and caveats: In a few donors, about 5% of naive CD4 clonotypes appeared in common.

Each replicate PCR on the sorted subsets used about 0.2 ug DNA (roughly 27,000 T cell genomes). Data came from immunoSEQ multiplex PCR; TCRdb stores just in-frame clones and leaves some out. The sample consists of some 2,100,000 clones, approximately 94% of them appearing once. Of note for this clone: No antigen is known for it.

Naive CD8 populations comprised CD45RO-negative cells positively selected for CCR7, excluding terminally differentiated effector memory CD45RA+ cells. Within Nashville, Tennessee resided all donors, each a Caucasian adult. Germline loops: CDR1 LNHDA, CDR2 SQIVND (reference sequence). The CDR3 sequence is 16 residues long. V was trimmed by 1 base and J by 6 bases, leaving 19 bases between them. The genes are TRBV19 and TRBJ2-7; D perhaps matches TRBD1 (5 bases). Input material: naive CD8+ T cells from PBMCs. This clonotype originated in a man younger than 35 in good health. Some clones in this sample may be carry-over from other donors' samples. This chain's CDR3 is CASSIVPRGRVVEQYF. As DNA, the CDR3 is TGTGCCAGTAGTATAGTTCCCCGTGGCAGGGTGGTCGAGCAGTACTTC.